The 20 T cell receptor beta chains below were found in one sample sequenced in a study of T cells in Graves' hyperthyroidism and ophthalmopathy. There were TCR beta CDR3 regions amplified from RNA transcripts. Initially, a first-round RT-PCR of the TCR CDR3 employed the HTBI primer set. MiXCR, run by TCRdb on the multiplex PCR reads, gives a single entry per CDR3 protein. The sample contains roughly 150,000 distinct CDR3 sequences, approximately 9% of which appear only once. Sequencing used blood. Receptors were obtained from a woman between 18 and 30 years old with Graves' hyperthyroidism that later progressed to Graves' ophthalmopathy.

Many counts were recorded for this clonotype. The chain employs TRBV2 and TRBJ2-1; 9 bases fit TRBD2. After removal of 4 bases from V and 5 bases from J, the junction contained 12 bases not matched to a gene. There are 17 residues in the CDR3. The germline gives CDR1 SNHLY, CDR2 FYNNEI. The CDR3 region is CASSVDLGSGSNNEQFF. The CDR3 DNA sequence: TGTGCCAGCAGTGTCGACCTTGGTAGCGGGAGTAACAATGAGCAGTTCTTC. The full variable domain, with the rest looked up from reference TRBV2 and TRBJ2-1, is EPEVTQTPSHQVTQMGQEVILRCVPISNHLYFYWYRQILGQKVEFLVSFYNNEISEKSEIFDDQFSVERPDGSNFTLKIRSTKLEDSAMYFCASSVDLGSGSNNEQFFGPGTRLTVL.

This clonotype has ten or more counts. V and J are TRBV2 and TRBJ2-1, with 9 bases fitting TRBD2. The CDR3 length is 15 residues. J lost 5 bases, V lost 2 bases, and 4 bases had no gene match. From germline, CDR1 is SNHLY and CDR2 FYNNEI. The CDR3 here is CASSERLAGNNEQFF. The CDR3, as DNA: TGTGCCAGCAGTGAACGTCTAGCGGGAAACAATGAGCAGTTCTTC.

This clonotype was counted ten times or more. This chain connects TRBV7-3 to TRBJ2-5; a weak D match, TRBD1 (6 bases). Trimming removed 2 bases from V and 2 bases from J, with 12 bases in between. The CDR3 contains 15 residues. From germline, CDR1 is SGHTA and CDR2 FQGTGA. This CDR3 is CASSLGSGDQETQYF. CDR3 nucleotides: TGTGCCAGCAGCTTAGGATCAGGGGATCAAGAGACCCAGTACTTC.

This clonotype was recorded at least ten times. The V and J genes are TRBV20-1 and TRBJ2-7; TRBD2 agrees at 10 bases. Germline values: CDR1 DFQATT, CDR2 SNEGSKA (reference sequence). This CDR3 has 18 residues. Unmatched junction bases numbered 20, after V lost 2 bases and J lost 7 bases. The CDR3: CSARNNGASGSRGQEQYF. DNA of the CDR3: TGCAGTGCTAGAAATAACGGGGCTAGCGGGAGTCGTGGTCAAGAGCAGTACTTC.

Note on this clonotype: A much bigger clone sits one base away, suggesting this may be a read error. The rearrangement joins TRBV29-1 to TRBJ2-5; D uncertain. The germline V gene encodes CDR1 SQVTM and CDR2 ANQGSEA. The CDR3 has 14 residues. CDR3 loop: CSAQRVSSAETQCF. The CDR3 DNA reads TGCAGCGCGCAAAGGGTCTCCAGCGCGGAGACCCAGTGCTTC.

This clonotype was detected many times. The chain joins TRBV2 to TRBJ2-7; 7 nucleotides match TRBD2. The CDR3 runs 16 residues. The V gene end was trimmed by 3 bases and the J gene end by 5 bases; junction bases not matched to a gene: 13. Germline CDR1 and CDR2: SNHLY and FYNNEI. DNA for the CDR3: TGTGCCAGCAGTGAGTATTCTAGCGGTGTGCGGGACGAGCAGTACTTC. Translation: CASSEYSSGVRDEQYF.

This clonotype was observed many times. V is TRBV15 and J is TRBJ1-2; 7 bases map to TRBD1. J gave up 3 bases and V 0 bases, and 4 bases lay outside the gene matches. Germline-derived CDR1 and CDR2 are LNHNV and YYDKDF (reference sequence). The CDR3 length is 15 residues. The CDR3 loop reads CATSRETGVDYGYTF. The CDR3 DNA sequence: TGTGCCACCAGCAGAGAAACAGGGGTGGACTATGGCTACACCTTC.

This clonotype was detected many times. This chain connects TRBV11-3 to TRBJ2-2; 8 bases line up with TRBD2. CDR3 length equals 16 residues. Trimming at V came to 5 bases and at J to 7 bases, leaving 12 bases not matched to a gene. CDR1 and CDR2 (germline): SGHNT, YENEEA. This CDR3 reads CASSTGGTSIHGELFF. The CDR3 region has the DNA TGTGCCAGCAGCACTGGCGGGACTAGTATTCACGGGGAGCTGTTTTTT. The complete variable domain, with remaining parts taken from reference TRBV11-3 and TRBJ2-2, reads EAGVVQSPRYKIIEKKQPVAFWCNPISGHNTLYWYLQNLGQGPELLIRYENEEAVDDSQLPKDRFSAERLKGVDSTLKIQPAELGDSAVYLCASSTGGTSIHGELFFGEGSRLTVL.

This clonotype was counted ten times or more. The chain's CDR3 is CATSRRREEESPLHF. The CDR3 DNA follows: TGTGCCACCAGCCGCCGGAGGGAAGAGGAGTCACCCCTCCACTTT. This sequence joins TRBV15 and TRBJ1-6; D is undetermined. Germline V gene sequence: CDR1 LNHNV, CDR2 YYDKDF (reference sequence). The CDR3 is made up of 15 amino acids. The germline V and J ends were trimmed by 5 bases and 10 bases, with 18 bases remaining between them. Supplemented by reference TRBV15 and TRBJ1-6, the full variable domain reads DAMVIQNPRYQVTQFGKPVTLSCSQTLNHNVMYWYQQKSSQAPKLLFHYYDKDFNNEADTPDNFQSRRPNTSFCFLDIRSPGLGDTAMYLCATSRRREEESPLHFGNGTRLTVT.

This clonotype turned up a few times. The rearrangement uses TRBV7-6 and TRBJ2-7; unclear D gene. The germline CDR1 and CDR2 sequences are SGHVS and FNYEAQ. V lost 5 bases, J lost 0 bases, and 11 bases lay in between. This CDR3 has 14 amino acids. CDR3 DNA sequence: TGTGCCAGCAGCCCTTCTCCTAGCTCCTACGAGCAGTACTTC. Translation: CASSPSPSSYEQYF.

This sequence joins TRBV14 and TRBJ2-3; maybe TRBD2 (6 bases). Per the germline V gene, CDR1 is SGHDN and CDR2 is FVKESK. The CDR3 is made up of 14 amino acids. Trimming took off 2 bases at V and 4 bases at J, with 10 bases between the two ends. CDR3 sequence reads: CASSQSTGADTQYF. DNA of the CDR3: TGTGCCAGCAGCCAATCCACGGGGGCAGATACGCAGTATTTT.

This clonotype was found a few times. The rearrangement uses TRBV11-3 and TRBJ2-1; TRBD2 is a possible D gene (5 bases). Trimming took off 5 bases at V and 3 bases at J, with 8 bases between the two ends. The CDR3 consists of 13 residues. Per germline, CDR1 SGHNT and CDR2 YENEEA. The CDR3 DNA follows: TGTGCCAGCAGCATGACTAACTACAATGAGCAGTTCTTC. Its protein is CASSMTNYNEQFF.

This clonotype was counted many times. The rearrangement joins TRBV12-3 or TRBV12-4 to TRBJ2-5, with TRBD1 identical over 8 bases. The ends lost 5 bases at V and 5 bases at J; junction bases unmatched: 4. The CDR3 is made up of 13 amino acids. The CDR3 coding sequence is TGTGCCAGCAGTGGACAGGGTCGGGAGACCCAGTACTTC. Its protein is CASSGQGRETQYF.

This clonotype came up many times. This chain joins TRBV6-1 and TRBJ2-7; maybe TRBD1 (6 bases). The V gene's germline CDR1 is MNHNS and CDR2 SASEGT. The CDR3 is made up of 15 amino acids. V lost 1 base and J lost 3, with 13 bases in between. The CDR3: CASSEVDSHYYEQYF. Here the CDR3 DNA reads TGTGCCAGCAGTGAAGTGGACAGCCACTACTACGAGCAGTACTTC.

At least ten counts were recorded for this clonotype. The CDR3 reads CSASQGIYNEQFF. CDR3 nucleotides: TGCAGTGCTAGCCAGGGCATCTACAATGAGCAGTTCTTC. This chain uses TRBV20-1 with TRBJ2-1, with D possibly TRBD1 on 5 matching bases. The V gene's germline CDR1 is DFQATT and CDR2 SNEGSKA (reference sequence). The CDR3 consists of 13 residues. Trimming took off 3 bases at V and 3 bases at J, with 9 bases between the two ends.

In this sample, this clonotype turned up a few times. V is TRBV9 and J is TRBJ2-3; D tentatively fits TRBD1 or TRBD2 (5 bases each). With 1 base removed from V and 0 bases from J, the gap between germline ends came to 12 bases. Germline loops: CDR1 SGDLS, CDR2 YYNGEE. This CDR3 spans 16 amino acids. As DNA, the CDR3 is TGTGCCAGCAGCGTATTCTGGGGGACCAGCACAGATACGCAGTATTTT. It translates to CASSVFWGTSTDTQYF. The full variable domain, rest sourced from reference TRBV9 and TRBJ2-3, is DSGVTQTPKHLITATGQRVTLRCSPRSGDLSVYWYQQSLDQGLQFLIQYYNGEERAKGNILERFSAQQFPDLHSELNLSSLELGDSALYFCASSVFWGTSTDTQYFGPGTRLTVL.

In its sample, this clonotype was seen many times. The V and J genes are TRBV7-3 and TRBJ1-6; a weak D match, TRBD1 (5 bases). This CDR3 is built from 15 residues. Germline CDR1 and CDR2: SGHTA and FQGTGA. The V gene lost 5 bases and the J gene lost 5 bases, with 13 bases spanning the gap. The CDR3 loop reads CASSPSGGNNSPLHF. CDR3 nucleotides: TGTGCCAGCAGCCCATCCGGGGGAAATAATTCACCCCTCCACTTT. Drawing the rest from reference TRBV7-3 and TRBJ1-6, the complete variable domain is GAGVSQTPSNKVTEKGKYVELRCDPISGHTALYWYRQSLGQGPEFLIYFQGTGAADDSGLPNDRFFAVRPEGSVSTLKIQRTERGDSAVYLCASSPSGGNNSPLHFGNGTRLTVT.

This clonotype has at least ten counts. V and J are TRBV30 and TRBJ2-2, with TRBD1 as a possible D gene (5 bases). The V end was cut by 0 bases, the J end by 1 base, with 12 bases between. Germline V gene lookup returns CDR1 GTSNPN and CDR2 SVGIG (reference sequence). The CDR3 has 16 amino acids. The chain's CDR3 is CAWSVRLGRNTGELFF. The CDR3 DNA reads TGTGCCTGGAGTGTACGGTTGGGGCGGAACACCGGGGAGCTGTTTTTT.

This clonotype was detected many times. This sequence joins TRBV7-8 and TRBJ2-2, with TRBD2 identical over 9 bases. Per germline, CDR1 SGHVS and CDR2 FQNEAQ. The CDR3 consists of 18 residues. J gave up 7 bases and V 5 bases, and 17 bases lay outside the gene matches. CDR3 amino acids: CASSPGSSGGARGGELFF. CDR3 bases: TGTGCCAGCAGCCCCGGGAGTAGCGGGGGAGCCCGTGGCGGGGAGCTGTTTTTT.

There are a few counts of this clonotype. The rearrangement uses TRBV20-1 and TRBJ2-3, with 9 bases fitting TRBD2. The V segment lost 6 bases and the J segment 0 bases; nucleotides outside the gene matches: 19. This CDR3 is built from 19 residues. Germline V gene lookup returns CDR1 DFQATT and CDR2 SNEGSKA (reference sequence). The CDR3 spells CSAQLPGLARLASTDTQYF. The CDR3 region has the DNA TGCAGTGCCCAATTGCCGGGACTAGCTCGTTTAGCTAGCACAGATACGCAGTATTTT.